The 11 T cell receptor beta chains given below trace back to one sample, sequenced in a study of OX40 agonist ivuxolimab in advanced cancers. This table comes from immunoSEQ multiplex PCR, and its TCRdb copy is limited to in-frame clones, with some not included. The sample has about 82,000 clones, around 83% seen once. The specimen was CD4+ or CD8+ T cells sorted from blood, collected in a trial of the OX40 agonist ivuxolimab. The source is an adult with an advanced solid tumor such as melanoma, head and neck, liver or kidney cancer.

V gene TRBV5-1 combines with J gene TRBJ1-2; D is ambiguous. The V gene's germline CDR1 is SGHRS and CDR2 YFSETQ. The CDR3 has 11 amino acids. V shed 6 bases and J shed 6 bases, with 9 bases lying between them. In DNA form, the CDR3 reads TGCGCCAGCAACGCGGGGAATGGCTACACCTTC. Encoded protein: CASNAGNGYTF.

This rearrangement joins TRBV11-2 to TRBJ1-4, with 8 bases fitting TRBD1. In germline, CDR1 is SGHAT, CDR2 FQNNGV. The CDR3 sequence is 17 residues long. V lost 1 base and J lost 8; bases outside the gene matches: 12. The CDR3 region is CASSLGSQGALREKLFF. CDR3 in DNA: TGTGCCAGCAGCTTAGGATCTCAGGGGGCGCTTAGAGAAAAACTGTTTTTT.

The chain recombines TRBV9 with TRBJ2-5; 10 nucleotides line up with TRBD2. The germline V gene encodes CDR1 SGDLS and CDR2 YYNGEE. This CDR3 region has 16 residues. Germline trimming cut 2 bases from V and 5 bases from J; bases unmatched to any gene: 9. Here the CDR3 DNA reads TGTGCCAGCAGCGTGGGAGGAGCGGGGGGGCTGGAGACCCAGTACTTC. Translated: CASSVGGAGGLETQYF.

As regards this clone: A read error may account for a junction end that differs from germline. CDR3 loop: CAISAAGEAFF. In nucleotides, the CDR3 is TGTGCCATCAGTGCGGCGGGTGAAGCTTTCTTT. This chain joins TRBV6-5 and TRBJ1-1; D uncertain. The CDR3 runs to 11 residues. Germline CDR1 reads MNHEY; CDR2 reads SVGAGI.

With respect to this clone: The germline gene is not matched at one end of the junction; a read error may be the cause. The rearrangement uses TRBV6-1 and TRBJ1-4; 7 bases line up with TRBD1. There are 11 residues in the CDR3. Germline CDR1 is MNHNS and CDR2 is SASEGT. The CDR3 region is CASRGDEKLFF. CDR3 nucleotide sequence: TGTGCGAGCAGGGGGGATGAAAAACTGTTTTTT.

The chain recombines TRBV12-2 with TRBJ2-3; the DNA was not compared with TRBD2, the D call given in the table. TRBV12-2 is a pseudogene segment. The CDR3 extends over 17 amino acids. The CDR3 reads CASRLKGLADRTDTQYF. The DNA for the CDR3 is TGTGCAAGTCGCCTGAAGGGACTAGCGGATCGCACAGATACGCAGTATTTT.

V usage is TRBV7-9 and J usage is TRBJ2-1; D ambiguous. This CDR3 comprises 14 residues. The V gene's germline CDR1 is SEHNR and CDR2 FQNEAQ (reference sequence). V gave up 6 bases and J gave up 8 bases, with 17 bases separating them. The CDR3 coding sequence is TGTGCCAGCAGTCGCTCTATAGTCGACGATGAGCAGTTCTTC. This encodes CASSRSIVDDEQFF.

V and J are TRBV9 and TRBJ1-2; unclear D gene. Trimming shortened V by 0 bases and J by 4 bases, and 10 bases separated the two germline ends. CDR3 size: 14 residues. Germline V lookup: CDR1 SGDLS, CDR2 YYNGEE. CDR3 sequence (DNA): TGTGCCAGCAGCGTAGGGGTCACAGCCTATGGCTACACCTTC. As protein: CASSVGVTAYGYTF.

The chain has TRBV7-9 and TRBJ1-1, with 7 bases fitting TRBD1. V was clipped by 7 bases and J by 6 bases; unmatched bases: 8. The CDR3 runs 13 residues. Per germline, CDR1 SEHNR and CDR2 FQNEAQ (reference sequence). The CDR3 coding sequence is TGTGCCAGCATCAGAACAGGGGAGGCTGAAGCTTTCTTT. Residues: CASIRTGEAEAFF.

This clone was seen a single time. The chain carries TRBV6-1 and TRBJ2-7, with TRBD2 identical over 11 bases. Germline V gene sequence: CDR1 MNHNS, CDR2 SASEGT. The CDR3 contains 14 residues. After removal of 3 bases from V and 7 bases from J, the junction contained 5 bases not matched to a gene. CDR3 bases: TGTGCCAGCAGTGAGTCTAGCGGGGGGTGGGAGCAGTACTTC. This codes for CASSESSGGWEQYF.

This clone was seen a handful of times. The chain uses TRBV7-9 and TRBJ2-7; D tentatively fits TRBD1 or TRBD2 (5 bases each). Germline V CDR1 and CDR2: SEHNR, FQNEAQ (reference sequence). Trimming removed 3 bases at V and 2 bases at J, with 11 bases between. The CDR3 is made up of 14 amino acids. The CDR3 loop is CASSFGTFTYEQYF. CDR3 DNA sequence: TGTGCCAGCAGCTTTGGGACCTTCACCTACGAGCAGTACTTC.